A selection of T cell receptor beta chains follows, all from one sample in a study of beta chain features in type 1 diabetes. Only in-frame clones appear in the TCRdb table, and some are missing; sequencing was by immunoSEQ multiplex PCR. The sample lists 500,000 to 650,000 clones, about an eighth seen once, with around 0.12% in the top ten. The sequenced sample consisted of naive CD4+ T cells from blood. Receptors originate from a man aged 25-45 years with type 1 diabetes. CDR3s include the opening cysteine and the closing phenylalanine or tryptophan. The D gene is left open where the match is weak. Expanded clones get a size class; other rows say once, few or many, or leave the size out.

CDR3 DNA: TGTGCCAGTAATAGGGACCCCTGGACCTATGGCTACACCTTC; CDR3 protein: CASNRDPWTYGYTF; J gene: TRBJ1-2; V gene: TRBV19; clone size: few; D gene: .
CDR3 DNA: TGTGCCTGGAGTCCTTTTCGAAGCAGCACGGCCACCGGGGAGCTGTTTTTT; CDR3 protein: CAWSPFRSSTATGELFF; J gene: TRBJ2-2; V gene: TRBV30; clone size: few; D gene: .
CDR3 DNA: TGTGCCTGGAGTGGGGGGGCCGAGAATCAGCCCCAGCATTTT; CDR3 protein: CAWSGGAENQPQHF; J gene: TRBJ1-5; V gene: TRBV30; clone size: .; D gene: .
CDR3 DNA: TGTGCCAGCAGCTTAGAAGGCCTACAACGAGGCGAGCAGTACTTC; CDR3 protein: CASSLEGLQRGEQYF; J gene: TRBJ2-7; V gene: TRBV11-2; clone size: .; D gene: .
CDR3 DNA: TGTGCCAGCAGCCCTCGGGGGGACATACTCCAAGAGACCCAGTACTTC; CDR3 protein: CASSPRGDILQETQYF; J gene: TRBJ2-5; V gene: TRBV9; clone size: few; D gene: .
CDR3 DNA: TGTGCCAGCAGCTTCCGACAGGGGCGCACAGATACGCAGTATTTT; CDR3 protein: CASSFRQGRTDTQYF; J gene: TRBJ2-3; V gene: TRBV7-2; clone size: few; D gene: TRBD1
CDR3 DNA: TGTGCCAGCAGCCCAAGGGGGACAGACACAGATACGCAGTATTTT; CDR3 protein: CASSPRGTDTDTQYF; J gene: TRBJ2-3; V gene: TRBV7-9; clone size: few; D gene: TRBD1
CDR3 DNA: TGTGCCATCAGTGAGGCCGGGACTGAAGCTTTCTTT; CDR3 protein: CAISEAGTEAFF; J gene: TRBJ1-1; V gene: TRBV10-3; clone size: .; D gene: .
CDR3 DNA: TGCGCCAGCAGCTTGATGCCGCGGGAGCATGGCTACACCTTC; CDR3 protein: CASSLMPREHGYTF; J gene: TRBJ1-2; V gene: TRBV5-1; clone size: .; D gene: .
CDR3 DNA: TGTGCCAGCAGTTACGGGCTAGCGGGCTACAATGAGCAGTTCTTC; CDR3 protein: CASSYGLAGYNEQFF; J gene: TRBJ2-1; V gene: TRBV6-5; clone size: few; D gene: TRBD2
CDR3 DNA: TGTGCCATCAGTGAGGGAACTTTCTATGGCTACACCTTC; CDR3 protein: CAISEGTFYGYTF; J gene: TRBJ1-2; V gene: TRBV10-3; clone size: .; D gene: .
CDR3 DNA: TGTGCCAGCAGCTTACTACGGGGATCCACTAATGAAAAACTGTTTTTT; CDR3 protein: CASSLLRGSTNEKLFF; J gene: TRBJ1-4; V gene: TRBV7-8; clone size: .; D gene: .
CDR3 DNA: TGTGCCTGGAACACGGGACAGGGTCGAGAAAAACTGTTTTTT; CDR3 protein: CAWNTGQGREKLFF; J gene: TRBJ1-4; V gene: TRBV30; clone size: .; D gene: TRBD1
CDR3 DNA: TGTGCCAGCAGTTTGAGGGCTAGCGGCCAAGAGACCCAGTACTTC; CDR3 protein: CASSLRASGQETQYF; J gene: TRBJ2-5; V gene: TRBV27; clone size: .; D gene: TRBD2
CDR3 DNA: TGTGCTACGCGCGACGAGTACAATGAGCAGTTCTTC; CDR3 protein: CATRDEYNEQFF; J gene: TRBJ2-1; V gene: TRBV12-5; clone size: few; D gene: .
CDR3 DNA: TGTGCCAGCAGCGCTACAGGGGGCCGTCCAGAGACCCAGTACTTC; CDR3 protein: CASSATGGRPETQYF; J gene: TRBJ2-5; V gene: TRBV9; clone size: few; D gene: TRBD1
CDR3 DNA: TGTGCCAGCAGACCCCTGAGGCGGGCCTCCTACGAGCAGTACTTC; CDR3 protein: CASRPLRRASYEQYF; J gene: TRBJ2-7; V gene: TRBV11-2; clone size: .; D gene: .
CDR3 DNA: TGCAGTGCCGACAGGGGTGATACGCAGTATTTT; CDR3 protein: CSADRGDTQYF; J gene: TRBJ2-3; V gene: TRBV20-1; clone size: .; D gene: TRBD1